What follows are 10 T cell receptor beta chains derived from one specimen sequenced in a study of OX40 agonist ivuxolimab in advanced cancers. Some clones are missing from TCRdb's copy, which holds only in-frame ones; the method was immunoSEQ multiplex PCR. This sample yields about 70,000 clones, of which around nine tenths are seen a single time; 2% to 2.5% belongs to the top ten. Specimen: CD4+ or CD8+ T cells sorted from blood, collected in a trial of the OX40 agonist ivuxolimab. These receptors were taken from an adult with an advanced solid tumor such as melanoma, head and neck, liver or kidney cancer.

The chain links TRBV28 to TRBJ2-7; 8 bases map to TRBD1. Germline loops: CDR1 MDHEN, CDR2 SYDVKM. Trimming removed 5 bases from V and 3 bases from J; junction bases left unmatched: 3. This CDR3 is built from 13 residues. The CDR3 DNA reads TGTGCCAGCAGTCGGACAGGGCGCTACGAGCAGTACTTC. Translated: CASSRTGRYEQYF.

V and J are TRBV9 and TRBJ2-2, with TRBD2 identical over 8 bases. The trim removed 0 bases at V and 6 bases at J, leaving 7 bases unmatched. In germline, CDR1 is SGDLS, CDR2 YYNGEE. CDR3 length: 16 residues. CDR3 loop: CASSVGASGSAGELFF. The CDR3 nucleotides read TGTGCCAGCAGCGTAGGAGCTAGCGGGTCCGCCGGGGAGCTGTTTTTT. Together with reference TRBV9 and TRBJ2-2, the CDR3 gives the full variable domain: DSGVTQTPKHLITATGQRVTLRCSPRSGDLSVYWYQQSLDQGLQFLIQYYNGEERAKGNILERFSAQQFPDLHSELNLSSLELGDSALYFCASSVGASGSAGELFFGEGSRLTVL.

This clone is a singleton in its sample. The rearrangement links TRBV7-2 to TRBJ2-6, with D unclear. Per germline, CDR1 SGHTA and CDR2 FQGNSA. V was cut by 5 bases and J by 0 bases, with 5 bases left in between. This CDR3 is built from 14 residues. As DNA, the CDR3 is TGTGCCAGCAGCCGGAGCTCTGGGGCCAACGTCCTGACTTTC. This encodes CASSRSSGANVLTF.

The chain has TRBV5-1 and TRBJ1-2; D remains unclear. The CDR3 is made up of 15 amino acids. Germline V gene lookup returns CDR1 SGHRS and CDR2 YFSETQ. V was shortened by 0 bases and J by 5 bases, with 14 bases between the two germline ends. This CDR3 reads CASSLVDPVKYGYTF. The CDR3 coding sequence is TGCGCCAGCAGCTTGGTGGACCCAGTTAAATATGGCTACACCTTC.

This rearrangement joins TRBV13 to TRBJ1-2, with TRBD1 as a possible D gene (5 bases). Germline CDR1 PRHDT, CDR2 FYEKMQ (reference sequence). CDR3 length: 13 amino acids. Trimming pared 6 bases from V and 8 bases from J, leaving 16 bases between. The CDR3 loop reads CASSDRDAGGYTF. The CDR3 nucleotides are TGTGCCAGCAGTGACCGGGACGCGGGGGGCTACACCTTC. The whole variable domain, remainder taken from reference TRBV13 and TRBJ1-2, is AAGVIQSPRHLIKEKRETATLKCYPIPRHDTVYWYQQGPGQDPQFLISFYEKMQSDKGSIPDRFSAQQFSDYHSELNMSSLELGDSALYFCASSDRDAGGYTFGSGTRLTVV.

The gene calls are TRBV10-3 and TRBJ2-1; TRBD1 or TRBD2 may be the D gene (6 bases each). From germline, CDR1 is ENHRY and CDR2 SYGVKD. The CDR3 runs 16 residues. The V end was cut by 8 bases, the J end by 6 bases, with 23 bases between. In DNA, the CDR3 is TGTGCCATCTCTCGAGTGGGGGGCGAGATTGGCAATGAGCAGTTCTTC. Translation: CAISRVGGEIGNEQFF.

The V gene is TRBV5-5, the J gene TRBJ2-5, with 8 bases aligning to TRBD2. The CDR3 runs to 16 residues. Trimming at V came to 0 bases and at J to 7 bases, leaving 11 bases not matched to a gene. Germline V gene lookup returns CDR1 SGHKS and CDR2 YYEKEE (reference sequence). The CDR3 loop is CASSLASGGVIVTQYF. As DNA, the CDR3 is TGTGCCAGCAGCTTGGCAAGCGGGGGTGTGATTGTGACCCAGTACTTC.

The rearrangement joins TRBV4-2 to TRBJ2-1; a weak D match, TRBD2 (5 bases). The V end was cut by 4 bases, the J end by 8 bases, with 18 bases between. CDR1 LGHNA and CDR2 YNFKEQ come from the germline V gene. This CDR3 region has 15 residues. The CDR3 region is CASSRRDGVVDEQFF. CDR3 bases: TGTGCCAGCAGCCGTCGGGATGGAGTCGTCGATGAGCAGTTCTTC.

For the CDR3, the DNA is TGTGCCAGCGGAGGGGTTGCCAAAAACATTCAGTACTTC. Translation: CASGGVAKNIQYF. The chain recombines TRBV2 with TRBJ2-4; perhaps TRBD2 as D (6 bases). The CDR3 is made up of 13 amino acids. With 8 bases removed from V and 1 base from J, the gap between germline ends came to 9 bases. The germline V gene encodes CDR1 SNHLY and CDR2 FYNNEI.

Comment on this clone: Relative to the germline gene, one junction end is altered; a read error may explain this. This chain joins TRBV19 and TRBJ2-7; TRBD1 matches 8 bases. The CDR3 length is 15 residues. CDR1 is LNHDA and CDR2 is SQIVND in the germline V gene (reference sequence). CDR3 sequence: CASKGTGTGSYGQYF. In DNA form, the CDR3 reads TGTGCCAGTAAGGGTACCGGGACAGGCTCCTACGGGCAGTACTTC.